The next 20 T cell receptor beta chains were all read from a single sample in a study of a mutant IDH1 vaccine in newly diagnosed glioma. For these TCRs, the target antigens are not known. TCRdb keeps only in-frame clones here, not all; method: immunoSEQ multiplex PCR. The sample yields over 45,000 clones, about 80% seen once. The time point: week 47, end of study. In every dose of vaccine, 300 ug of mutant IDH1 20-mer peptide was given alongside topical imiquimod. The source material was PBMCs, sampled from a glioma patient whose treatment included an IDH1 peptide vaccine. The receptors stem from a middle-aged man with glioma.

There are a few counts of this clone. This sequence joins TRBV9 and TRBJ1-1, with TRBD1 identical over 11 bases. This CDR3 comprises 17 residues. The V segment lost 3 bases and the J segment 4 bases; nucleotides outside the gene matches: 11. Germline CDR1 SGDLS, CDR2 YYNGEE. Here the CDR3 DNA reads TGTGCCAGCAGCGCATTAGGGACAGGGGGATCGGGCACTGAAGCTTTCTTT. This gives the protein CASSALGTGGSGTEAFF.

This chain connects TRBV18 to TRBJ1-1; D remains unclear. The length of the CDR3 is 15 residues. V was cut by 6 bases and J by 0 bases, with 14 bases left in between. CDR1 and CDR2 from the germline V gene are KGHSH and LQKENI. The CDR3 protein is CASSPLERVNTEAFF. DNA of the CDR3: TGTGCCAGCTCCCCCTTAGAGAGGGTGAACACTGAAGCTTTCTTT.

This clone was counted a few times. The chain couples TRBV10-1 to TRBJ1-5; D is unresolved. Germline values: CDR1 WNHNN, CDR2 SYGVQD (reference sequence). V shed 5 bases and J shed 4 bases, with 9 bases lying between them. The CDR3 contains 13 residues. The CDR3 DNA sequence: TGCGCCAGCAGTCGCTCCCAGAATCAGCCCCAGCATTTT. Its protein is CASSRSQNQPQHF.

The chain has TRBV7-9 and TRBJ2-4; D possibly corresponds to TRBD1 (5 bases). The V gene's germline CDR1 is SEHNR and CDR2 FQNEAQ (reference sequence). V was trimmed by 1 base and J by 9 bases, leaving 10 bases between them. The CDR3 length is 13 residues. CDR3 amino acids: CASSLGQLTIQYF. CDR3 in DNA: TGTGCCAGCAGCTTAGGACAGCTAACCATTCAGTACTTC.

The chain couples TRBV7-9 to TRBJ2-2; D uncertain. V lost 3 bases and J lost 1, with 12 bases in between. Germline CDR1 SEHNR, CDR2 FQNEAQ (reference sequence). CDR3 size: 16 residues. The CDR3 sequence is CASSFPPAGNTGELFF. The CDR3 DNA is TGTGCCAGCAGCTTCCCCCCGGCAGGGAACACCGGGGAGCTGTTTTTT.

CDR3 nucleotides: TGCGCCAGCAGCCTATCGGACACGTCAAACTATGGCTACACCTTC. Protein: CASSLSDTSNYGYTF. The rearrangement joins TRBV4-1 to TRBJ1-2; D perhaps matches TRBD1 (5 bases). CDR3 length equals 15 residues. The V gene's germline CDR1 is MGHRA and CDR2 YSYEKL. Trimming removed 4 bases at V and 2 bases at J, with 14 bases between.

This chain uses TRBV2 with TRBJ2-3; D possibly corresponds to TRBD2 (5 bases). The CDR3 is 14 residues long. CDR1 and CDR2 from the germline V gene are SNHLY and FYNNEI. The ends were cut back, 4 bases at V and 0 bases at J, with 8 bases in the middle. CDR3 sequence reads: CASSGRISTDTQYF. In nucleotides, the CDR3 is TGTGCCAGCAGTGGGAGGATAAGCACAGATACGCAGTATTTT.

This chain connects TRBV7-9 to TRBJ2-3; a possible D gene is TRBD2 (6 bases). The CDR3 sequence is 11 residues long. CDR1 and CDR2 (germline): SEHNR, FQNEAQ (reference sequence). V was cut by 11 bases and J by 0 bases, with 6 bases left in between. The CDR3 nucleotides read TGTGCCGGGACTAGCACAGATACGCAGTATTTT. Encoded protein: CAGTSTDTQYF.

V gene TRBV6-1 combines with J gene TRBJ2-3; D is unclear. In germline, CDR1 is MNHNS, CDR2 SASEGT. This CDR3 has 14 residues. Trimming cost V 0 bases and J 4 bases, with 8 bases left between them. CDR3 residues: CASSEAAGPDTQYF. CDR3 in DNA: TGTGCCAGCAGTGAAGCAGCCGGTCCAGATACGCAGTATTTT.

The rearrangement uses TRBV7-3 and TRBJ2-3, with 10 positions matching TRBD2. The CDR3 length is 16 residues. V shed 5 bases and J 5 bases; nucleotides not matched to a gene: 10. The germline CDR1 and CDR2 sequences are SGHTA and FQGTGA. The CDR3 sequence: CASSGGSGGSGDTQYF. The CDR3 bases are TGTGCCAGCAGCGGAGGTAGCGGGGGGTCCGGAGATACGCAGTATTTT.

The chain has TRBV19 and TRBJ1-5; 9 bases match TRBD1. With V trimmed by 2 bases and J by 5 bases, 7 bases remained unmatched. This CDR3 is built from 16 residues. Per the germline V gene, CDR1 is LNHDA and CDR2 is SQIVND (reference sequence). CDR3 nucleotides: TGTGCCAGTAGTATAAGTAACAGGGGGCCGGATCAGCCCCAGCATTTT. Translation: CASSISNRGPDQPQHF.

This clone was counted a few times. The chain carries TRBV5-1 and TRBJ1-1, with D tentatively TRBD1 (5 bases). This CDR3 region has 14 residues. CDR1 and CDR2 from the germline V gene are SGHRS and YFSETQ. The V gene lost 0 bases and the J gene lost 5 bases, with 11 bases spanning the gap. The CDR3 coding sequence is TGCGCCAGCAGCTTGGCCGGGGGGAGGACTGAAGCTTTCTTT. Protein sequence: CASSLAGGRTEAFF.

This chain uses TRBV7-8 with TRBJ2-7; D remains ambiguous. Trimming stripped 1 base from V and 4 bases from J, with 8 bases between. The CDR3 consists of 13 residues. Germline values: CDR1 SGHVS, CDR2 FQNEAQ. CDR3 sequence: CASSLEGAYEQYF. The DNA of the CDR3 is TGTGCCAGCAGCTTAGAGGGCGCGTACGAGCAGTACTTC. Complete variable domain (other parts from reference TRBV7-8 and TRBJ2-7): GAGVSQSPRYKVAKRGQDVALRCDPISGHVSLFWYQQALGQGPEFLTYFQNEAQLDKSGLPSDRFFAERPEGSVSTLKIQRTQQEDSAVYLCASSLEGAYEQYFGPGTRLTVT.

The rearrangement joins TRBV30 to TRBJ1-2; weak D call: TRBD1 (5 bases). CDR1 is GTSNPN and CDR2 is SVGIG in the germline V gene (reference sequence). Trimming left V 7 bases short and J 1 base short, with 16 bases between. CDR3 length: 14 residues. Here the CDR3 DNA reads TGTGCCTCCCAGAGGAGCGGGGGTAACTATGGCTACACCTTC. This sequence encodes CASQRSGGNYGYTF.

V usage is TRBV5-6 and J usage is TRBJ2-7; D is uncertain. V was cut by 4 bases and J by 2 bases, with 10 bases left in between. Germline lookup yields CDR1 SGHDT and CDR2 YYEEEE. The CDR3 has 13 amino acids. The CDR3 here is CASSLPGAYEQYF. The CDR3 DNA reads TGTGCCAGCAGCCTGCCAGGCGCCTACGAGCAGTACTTC.

The chain carries TRBV6-5 and TRBJ1-2; maybe TRBD1 (5 bases). V lost 2 bases and J 8 bases, leaving 6 bases between the germline ends. This CDR3 is built from 11 residues. Germline V CDR1 and CDR2: MNHEY, SVGAGI. The CDR3 reads CASSYRGGYTF. The CDR3 region has the DNA TGTGCCAGCAGTTACAGGGGAGGCTACACCTTC.

To note about this clone: This CDR3 is also generated by other DNA sequences in the sample. This sequence joins TRBV5-6 and TRBJ1-6; D is undetermined. This CDR3 has 12 residues. Germline loops: CDR1 SGHDT, CDR2 YYEEEE. Deletions cut 2 bases from V and 8 bases from J, with 5 bases between. The CDR3 here is CASSLGDSPLHF. CDR3 coding DNA: TGTGCCAGCAGCTTAGGAGATTCACCCCTCCACTTT.

V and J are TRBV28 and TRBJ2-7; D is unclear. Germline CDR1 MDHEN, CDR2 SYDVKM. CDR3 length equals 11 residues. V was clipped by 10 bases and J by 4 bases, with 11 bases between them. The CDR3 loop reads CATGETYEQYF. Here the CDR3 DNA reads TGTGCCACAGGTGAGACGTACGAGCAGTACTTC.

The chain is built from TRBV6-5 and TRBJ1-4, with D unresolved. CDR1 MNHEY and CDR2 SVGAGI come from the germline V gene. This CDR3 region has 14 residues. V was shortened by 4 bases and J by 8 bases, with 14 bases between the two germline ends. The DNA for the CDR3 is TGTGCCAGCAGTTTCGGGCCCAGCCTCGAAAAACTGTTTTTT. It is translated as CASSFGPSLEKLFF.

The CDR3 sequence: CASSQATQSHNEQFF. DNA of the CDR3: TGTGCCAGCAGCCAAGCAACGCAGTCCCACAATGAGCAGTTCTTC. The chain carries TRBV4-2 and TRBJ2-1; unclear D gene. V was clipped by 1 base and J by 5 bases, with 12 bases between them. The germline gives CDR1 LGHNA, CDR2 YNFKEQ. This CDR3 is 15 amino acids long.